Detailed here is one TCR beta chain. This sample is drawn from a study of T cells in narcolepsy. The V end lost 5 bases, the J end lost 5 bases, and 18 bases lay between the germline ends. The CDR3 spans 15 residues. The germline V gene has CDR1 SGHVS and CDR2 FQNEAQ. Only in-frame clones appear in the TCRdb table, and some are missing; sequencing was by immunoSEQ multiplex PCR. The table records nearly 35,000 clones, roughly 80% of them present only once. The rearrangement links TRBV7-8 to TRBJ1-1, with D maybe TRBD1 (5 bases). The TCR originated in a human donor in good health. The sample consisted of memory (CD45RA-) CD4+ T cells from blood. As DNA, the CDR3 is TGTGCCAGCAGCCGATCCGGGCGGGGGGGGACTGAAGCTTTCTTT. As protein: CASSRSGRGGTEAFF.